Presented here are 30 T cell receptor beta chains from one specimen sequenced in a study of low-dose radiotherapy and immunotherapy resistance in tumors. TRAV- and TRBV-specific primers, spanning alpha and beta chains, primed first-strand cDNA. It was with a constant-region primer and a V-primer adapter that TCRs were amplified over about 20 PCR cycles. TCRdb reprocessed the reads via MiXCR and lists one record per CDR3 protein. The table records around 68,000 distinct CDR3 sequences, about a quarter of them present only once. Time point noted: before trial treatment. This material consisted of PBMCs, taken before treatment. The source of these receptors is a male donor with rectosigmoid adenocarcinoma.

This clonotype was detected many times. The V and J genes are TRBV7-9 and TRBJ2-7, with D perhaps TRBD2 (5 bases). CDR3 length: 13 residues. Germline V CDR1 and CDR2: SEHNR, FQNEAQ (reference sequence). Trimming shortened V by 4 bases and J by 2 bases, and 9 bases separated the two germline ends. CDR3 sequence: CASSSSGTYEQYF. The CDR3 DNA follows: TGTGCCAGCAGCTCTTCCGGGACCTACGAGCAGTACTTC.

This clonotype was detected many times. The V gene is TRBV4-1, the J gene TRBJ1-1; 7 positions agree with TRBD1. Germline CDR1 and CDR2: MGHRA and YSYEKL. Unmatched junction bases numbered 9, after V lost 4 bases and J lost 7 bases. CDR3 length: 14 residues. As DNA, the CDR3 is TGCGCCAGCAGCCCTATTAGAGGGACAGATGAAGCTTTCTTT. Its translation is CASSPIRGTDEAFF.

This chain links TRBV18 with TRBJ2-7; 7 bases are shared with TRBD1. The germline CDR1 and CDR2 sequences are KGHSH and LQKENI. CDR3 length: 15 residues. V gave up 2 bases and J gave up 1 base; unmatched junction bases: 5. In nucleotides, the CDR3 is TGTGCCAGCTCACCAAAACAGGGGCCATCCTACGAGCAGTACTTC. Residues: CASSPKQGPSYEQYF.

This rearrangement joins TRBV3-1 to TRBJ2-5; D unclear. CDR3 length: 11 residues. Germline loops: CDR1 LGHDT, CDR2 YNNKEL (reference sequence). V dropped 3 bases and J dropped 5 bases, with 4 bases sitting between them. The CDR3 region is CASSQHETQYF. In DNA, the CDR3 is TGTGCCAGCAGCCAGCACGAGACCCAGTACTTC.

Many counts were recorded for this clonotype. The rearrangement joins TRBV5-1 to TRBJ2-5, with a weak D call TRBD2 (6 bases). This CDR3 is built from 15 residues. Germline-derived CDR1 and CDR2 are SGHRS and YFSETQ. V was clipped by 0 bases and J by 4 bases, with 13 bases between them. CDR3 DNA sequence: TGCGCCAGCAGCTTGGGGACACTAGCATCAGAGACCCAGTACTTC. Translation gives CASSLGTLASETQYF. Looking up the rest from reference TRBV5-1 and TRBJ2-5 gives the full variable domain: KAGVTQTPRYLIKTRGQQVTLSCSPISGHRSVSWYQQTPGQGLQFLFEYFSETQRNKGNFPGRFSGRQFSNSRSEMNVSTLELGDSALYLCASSLGTLASETQYFGPGTRLLVL.

In this sample, this clonotype turned up many times. The genes are TRBV29-1 and TRBJ2-7; TRBD1 agrees at 9 bases. V shed 4 bases and J 0 bases; nucleotides not matched to a gene: 1. This CDR3 contains 13 residues. The V gene's germline CDR1 is SQVTM and CDR2 ANQGSEA. CDR3 in DNA: TGCAGCGTTGGGGACAGGGTCTCCTACGAGCAGTACTTC. Amino acids: CSVGDRVSYEQYF.

This clonotype came up many times. V is TRBV28 and J is TRBJ2-7; 7 bases are a match to TRBD1. The V gene's germline CDR1 is MDHEN and CDR2 SYDVKM. The V gene end was trimmed by 1 base and the J gene end by 3 bases; junction bases not matched to a gene: 24. The CDR3 loop spans 21 amino acids. The CDR3 here is CASSLFPTRPSLGTENYEQYF. The CDR3 DNA is TGTGCCAGCAGTTTATTCCCAACGCGGCCCTCCCTCGGGACAGAAAACTACGAGCAGTACTTC. The whole variable domain, filled in from reference TRBV28 and TRBJ2-7, reads DVKVTQSSRYLVKRTGEKVFLECVQDMDHENMFWYRQDPGLGLRLIYFSYDVKMKEKGDIPEGYSVSREKKERFSLILESASTNQTSMYLCASSLFPTRPSLGTENYEQYFGPGTRLTVT.

This chain links TRBV6-2 or TRBV6-3 with TRBJ1-2; tentative D call: TRBD1 (5 bases). V was pared by 5 bases and J by 7 bases, with 14 bases between. Germline values: CDR1 MNHEY, CDR2 SVGEGT. This CDR3 region has 13 residues. CDR3 nucleotide sequence: TGTGCCAGCAGTGAATCAGGGTACGGTGGCTACACCTTC. Its protein is CASSESGYGGYTF.

This clonotype came up many times. The chain couples TRBV6-5 to TRBJ1-3, with D maybe TRBD1 (5 bases). Trimming removed 8 bases at V and 2 bases at J, with 16 bases between. The germline gives CDR1 MNHEY, CDR2 SVGAGI. The CDR3 has 15 residues. The CDR3 DNA reads as TGTGCCAGCCGCCCGGGGGTTTTTACTGGAAACACCATATATTTT. This sequence encodes CASRPGVFTGNTIYF.

This clonotype was picked up many times. The chain has TRBV3-1 and TRBJ2-1; the match to TRBD2 covers 10 bases. Looked up from germline, CDR1 is LGHDT and CDR2 is YNNKEL (reference sequence). The CDR3 is 16 amino acids. Losses at the gene ends were 4 bases for V and 5 bases for J; bases not matched to a gene: 8. CDR3 DNA sequence: TGTGCCAGCAGCCTCACGGCAGCGGGGGGGAACAATGAGCAGTTCTTC. Translating gives CASSLTAAGGNNEQFF.

This clonotype was counted at least ten times. The J gene is TRBJ1-5, the V gene TRBV19; no clear D gene. Germline V lookup: CDR1 LNHDA, CDR2 SQIVND (reference sequence). The germline V and J ends were trimmed by 4 bases and 4 bases, with 8 bases remaining between them. The CDR3 runs to 13 residues. CDR3: CASSTGNNQPQHF. The CDR3 DNA sequence: TGTGCCAGTAGTACCGGTAATAATCAGCCCCAGCATTTT.

This clonotype was seen a handful of times. The chain has TRBV7-2 and TRBJ2-7; a weak D match, TRBD2 (5 bases). The CDR3 has 15 residues. Germline V gene data show CDR1 as SGHTA and CDR2 as FQGNSA. V was clipped by 4 bases and J by 3 bases, with 16 bases between them. CDR3 in amino acids: CASSSPLDPFYEQYF. As DNA, the CDR3 is TGTGCCAGCAGCTCCCCACTAGATCCCTTCTACGAGCAGTACTTC. The full variable domain, in which reference TRBV7-2 and TRBJ2-7 provide the parts outside the CDR3, is GAGVSQSPSNKVTEKGKDVELRCDPISGHTALYWYRQSLGQGLEFLIYFQGNSAPDKSGLPSDRFSAERTGGSVSTLTIQRTQQEDSAVYLCASSSPLDPFYEQYFGPGTRLTVT.

In regard to this clonotype: A read error is the likely source, as a far larger clone sits one nucleotide away. The V call is TRBV2, the J call TRBJ2-3; a possible D gene is TRBD1 (5 bases). V lost 5 bases and J lost 1, with 34 bases in between. This CDR3 is 22 amino acids long. The germline CDR1 and CDR2 sequences are SNHLY and FYNNEI. The DNA of the CDR3 is TGTGCCAGCAGTTTACAGGTCCGAAGTGGCGGCACCCTGAAAATCGGCACAGATACGCAGTATTTT. Residues: CASSLQVRSGGTLKIGTDTQYF.

The V and J genes are TRBV7-9 and TRBJ2-3, with TRBD2 identical over 8 bases. Losses at the gene ends were 8 bases for V and 1 base for J; bases not matched to a gene: 5. The CDR3 consists of 14 residues. From germline, CDR1 is SEHNR and CDR2 FQNEAQ (reference sequence). CDR3 region: CASCLSGGTDTQYF. DNA for the CDR3: TGTGCCAGCTGCCTTAGCGGGGGCACAGATACGCAGTATTTT.

The chain combines TRBV6-8 with TRBJ2-7, with 9 bases aligning to TRBD1. Germline trimming cut 5 bases from V and 0 bases from J; bases unmatched to any gene: 5. Per the germline V gene, CDR1 is MNHGY and CDR2 is SAAAGT. This CDR3 is 15 amino acids long. CDR3 region: CASSPGTGSSYEQYF. CDR3 sequence (DNA): TGTGCCAGCAGTCCCGGGACAGGGAGCTCCTACGAGCAGTACTTC.

This clonotype was seen many times. V usage is TRBV6-2 or TRBV6-3 and J usage is TRBJ2-2, with 7 nucleotides matching TRBD1. Per the germline V gene, CDR1 is MNHEY and CDR2 is SVGEGT. This CDR3 spans 15 amino acids. V gave up 6 bases and J gave up 0 bases; unmatched junction bases: 4. The CDR3 region is CASSPQGANTGELFF. The CDR3 DNA follows: TGTGCCAGCAGCCCGCAGGGGGCGAACACCGGGGAGCTGTTTTTT.

This clonotype was recorded many times. The chain couples TRBV6-5 to TRBJ2-5; possibly TRBD2 for D (6 bases). Germline CDR1 and CDR2: MNHEY and SVGAGI. The length of the CDR3 is 16 residues. With 0 bases removed from V and 2 bases from J, the gap between germline ends came to 13 bases. CDR3 DNA: TGTGCCAGCAGTTACTCGATTCGGGGGTGGCAAGAGACCCAGTACTTC. Residues: CASSYSIRGWQETQYF.

Concerning this clonotype itself: With a far larger clone one base away, a read error is the likely cause. This chain links TRBV7-8 with TRBJ2-7; D possibly matches TRBD1 or TRBD2 (5 bases each). This CDR3 comprises 13 residues. Trimming removed 5 bases at V and 7 bases at J, with 15 bases between. Germline assignment: CDR1 SGHVS and CDR2 FQNEAQ. CDR3: CASSKERGREQYF. DNA for the CDR3: TGTGCCAGCAGCAAAGAAAGGGGACGTGAGCAGTACTTC.

As concerns this clonotype: Since a far larger clone is one base different, this is likely a read error. The gene calls are TRBV19 and TRBJ2-7; no reliable D call. This CDR3 region has 13 residues. V was cut by 3 bases and J by 7 bases, with 13 bases left in between. Germline V gives CDR1 LNHDA, CDR2 SQIVND (reference sequence). The DNA for the CDR3 is TGTGCCAGTAGTATGGGCAGGAACAATGAGCAGTACTTC. It translates to CASSMGRNNEQYF.

In this sample, this clonotype turned up many times. This chain joins TRBV28 and TRBJ2-5, with D perhaps assigned TRBD1 or TRBD2 (6 bases each). The CDR3 contains 14 residues. Germline CDR1 is MDHEN and CDR2 is SYDVKM. Trimming took off 6 bases at V and 7 bases at J, with 18 bases between the two ends. The CDR3 bases are TGTGCCAGCAGGCCAGGGGCTAGCGAGGGGACCCAGTACTTC. Its translation is CASRPGASEGTQYF.

This clonotype was recorded only once. The chain links TRBV6-2 or TRBV6-3 to TRBJ1-2, with D possibly matching TRBD1 (5 bases). The CDR3 totals 13 residues. CDR1 and CDR2 from the germline V gene are MNHEY and SVGEGT. Between the trimmed V and J ends, which lost 10 bases and 4 bases, there was a span of 16 bases. CDR3 in amino acids: CATNAGQIYGYTF. The CDR3 bases are TGTGCCACCAACGCGGGGCAAATCTATGGCTACACCTTC.

This clonotype was counted ten times or more. The rearrangement joins TRBV6-2 or TRBV6-3 to TRBJ2-2; TRBD2 might be the D (5 bases). Trimming left V 4 bases short and J 1 base short, with 13 bases between. Germline loops: CDR1 MNHEY, CDR2 SVGEGT. The CDR3 contains 16 residues. In nucleotides, the CDR3 is TGTGCCAGCAGTTTAGAGGGAGCCAGGAACACCGGGGAGCTGTTTTTT. Its protein is CASSLEGARNTGELFF.

This clonotype was recorded many times. In nucleotides, the CDR3 is TGTGCCAGCAGTTCGGCCTACTCCAAAGGGGAGACCCAGTACTTC. This translates into CASSSAYSKGETQYF. The chain joins TRBV28 to TRBJ2-5; D ambiguous. The CDR3 totals 15 residues. Germline CDR1 is MDHEN and CDR2 is SYDVKM. Trimming took off 4 bases at V and 5 bases at J, with 17 bases between the two ends.

This clonotype occurred many times. The chain joins TRBV7-9 to TRBJ2-2; unclear D gene. The germline V gene encodes CDR1 SEHNR and CDR2 FQNEAQ (reference sequence). Deletions cut 6 bases from V and 1 base from J, with 9 bases between. The CDR3 runs 14 residues. The CDR3 is CASRASVNTGELFF. The CDR3 nucleotides read TGTGCCAGCAGGGCCTCAGTGAACACCGGGGAGCTGTTTTTT.

The sample holds many counts of this clonotype. The chain links TRBV28 to TRBJ1-2; D ambiguous. The CDR3 sequence is 12 residues long. The germline V gene has CDR1 MDHEN and CDR2 SYDVKM. Trimming removed 1 base at V and 8 bases at J, with 8 bases between. CDR3: CASSLSSDGYTF. The CDR3 DNA is TGTGCCAGCAGTTTATCCTCGGACGGCTACACCTTC.

This clonotype has a count of ten or more. The chain carries TRBV10-3 and TRBJ2-5; 11 bases align to TRBD1. Germline assignment: CDR1 ENHRY and CDR2 SYGVKD. The junction had 4 bases not matched to a gene; V was cut back by 6 bases and J by 4 bases. The CDR3 length is 14 residues. The CDR3 sequence is CAIRPGQGGETQYF. CDR3 DNA sequence: TGTGCCATCAGGCCGGGACAGGGGGGAGAGACCCAGTACTTC.

This clonotype has ten or more counts. The J gene is TRBJ2-2, the V gene TRBV12-3 or TRBV12-4, with D perhaps assigned TRBD1 or TRBD2 (5 bases each). The ends were cut back, 5 bases at V and 8 bases at J, with 21 bases in the middle. The CDR3 is made up of 16 amino acids. CDR3 sequence (DNA): TGTGCCAGCAGTCCCCCCAGGGAGCGATCAAAGGGGGAGCTGTTTTTT. It specifies CASSPPRERSKGELFF.

The chain recombines TRBV10-2 with TRBJ2-1, with unresolved D. Germline lookup yields CDR1 WSHSY and CDR2 SAAADI. V lost 0 bases and J lost 8, with 8 bases in between. The CDR3 runs to 13 residues. CDR3 nucleotides: TGCGCCAGCAGTGAGTCTGGGCGCGATGAGCAGTTCTTC. It codes for CASSESGRDEQFF.

Comments on this clonotype: A read error is the likely source, as a far larger clone sits one nucleotide away. This chain joins TRBV28 and TRBJ2-7; D remains ambiguous. CDR1 is MDHEN, CDR2 SYDVKM, per germline. Deletions cut 11 bases from V and 7 bases from J, with 24 bases between. There are 14 residues in the CDR3. The CDR3 DNA reads TGTGCCTCAATTGACGGTAGCTCCTACAATGAGCAGTACTTC. As protein: CASIDGSSYNEQYF.

In its sample, this clonotype was seen many times. This rearrangement joins TRBV29-1 to TRBJ2-2; possible D gene TRBD2, 5 bases. The CDR3 covers 14 residues. Per germline, CDR1 SQVTM and CDR2 ANQGSEA. Trimming cost V 3 bases and J 4 bases, with 12 bases left between them. The CDR3 DNA reads as TGCAGCGTTGAGGCGAGGGCTACCACCGGGGAGCTGTTTTTT. It is translated as CSVEARATTGELFF.